This T cell receptor (beta chain) was observed in a study of memory CD4+ T cells and cytomegalovirus serostatus. General study points: CD4+ memory repertoires contained about 40% of the 164 reported CMV TCRbeta sequences.

Single viable CD3+CD4+CD8-CD45RO+ cells were sorted as the memory CD4+ T cells. CMV serostatus came from serum IgG against pp150, pp28, p38, p52. CDR1 WSHSY and CDR2 SAAADI come from the germline V gene. V lost 3 bases, J lost 3 bases, and 9 bases lay in between. This CDR3 comprises 13 residues. The method was immunoSEQ multiplex PCR; TCRdb's version includes in-frame clones alone and lacks a portion of them. The data show around 25,000 clones, with around three quarters seen just once and approximately 1% held by the top ten. With respect to this clone: What it binds is unknown.

The sequenced material came from memory CD4+ T cells from blood. This sequence was found in an adult in good health and CMV-seronegative. The V call is TRBV10-2, the J call TRBJ2-7; D ambiguous. The CDR3, as DNA: TGCGCCAGCAGTGAACGCGGCTACTACGAGCAGTACTTC. Amino acids: CASSERGYYEQYF.